The 21 T cell receptor beta chains below come from one sample, sequenced in a study of shared clonotypes between healthy human individuals. Sequenced by immunoSEQ multiplex PCR; TCRdb stores in-frame clones only, minus some. The repertoire holds about 490,000 clones, with approximately 80% as singletons. Specimen: PBMCs. These receptors came from a woman in her 40s in good health. Some clones in this sample may be carry-over from other donors' samples.

This clone was recorded only once. Other DNA sequences in the same sample also yield this CDR3. The V call is TRBV28, the J call TRBJ1-1, with 11 positions matching TRBD1. The CDR3 contains 15 residues. Germline V gene lookup returns CDR1 MDHEN and CDR2 SYDVKM. V shed 5 bases, J shed 4 bases, and the junction held 6 bases outside the gene matches. CDR3 residues: CASSLRTGGTTEAFF. CDR3 sequence (DNA): TGTGCCAGCAGTCTGCGGACAGGGGGCACCACTGAAGCTTTCTTT.

V usage is TRBV7-2 and J usage is TRBJ2-5, with 7 bases identical to TRBD2. Germline trimming cut 5 bases from V and 2 bases from J; bases unmatched to any gene: 5. CDR3 length equals 14 residues. Per germline, CDR1 SGHTA and CDR2 FQGNSA. CDR3 nucleotide sequence: TGTGCCAGCAGCCCAGGCGGGGGTCAAGAGACCCAGTACTTC. Protein product: CASSPGGGQETQYF. Drawing the rest from reference TRBV7-2 and TRBJ2-5, the complete variable domain is GAGVSQSPSNKVTEKGKDVELRCDPISGHTALYWYRQSLGQGLEFLIYFQGNSAPDKSGLPSDRFSAERTGGSVSTLTIQRTQQEDSAVYLCASSPGGGQETQYFGPGTRLLVL.

The chain combines TRBV21-1 with TRBJ1-4; whether TRBD1, the table's D call, matches the DNA was not checked. TRBV21-1 constitutes a pseudogene. This CDR3 is built from 16 residues. This CDR3 reads CASSSKGTEEQRKLFF. The CDR3 nucleotides are TGTGCCAGCAGCAGCAAAGGGACAGAAGAGCAACGAAAACTGTTTTTT.

On this clone itself: A much larger clone sits a single nucleotide away, making a read error possible. Because the CDR3 is missing its conserved closing phenylalanine or tryptophan, this is likely a read error. In DNA form, the CDR3 reads TGCAGCGTTGAAGACCGGAGGGTAGGTGGCTACACCCTC. Its protein product is CSVEDRRVGGYTL. This chain links TRBV29-1 with TRBJ1-2; D gene ambiguous. CDR3 length: 13 residues. Germline CDR1 is SQVTM and CDR2 is ANQGSEA. The V end lost 0 bases, the J end lost 7 bases, and 12 bases lay between the germline ends.

On this clone itself: Other DNA variants within this sample encode the same CDR3. This chain links TRBV18 with TRBJ2-3; D not resolved. The CDR3 is 13 amino acids. The germline CDR1 and CDR2 sequences are KGHSH and LQKENI. The V and J ends lost 3 bases and 0 bases respectively, with 4 bases between them. CDR3 residues: CASSPDSTDTQYF. The CDR3 nucleotides are TGTGCCAGCTCACCTGACAGCACAGATACGCAGTATTTT.

The V gene is TRBV11-2, the J gene TRBJ1-2, with 8 bases matching TRBD1. Germline V gene lookup returns CDR1 SGHAT and CDR2 FQNNGV. This CDR3 has 15 amino acids. The J segment lost 8 bases and the V segment lost 1 base, leaving 9 bases of the junction unmatched. CDR3 residues: CASSLGGDRNGGYTF. In DNA form, the CDR3 reads TGTGCCAGCAGCTTAGGAGGGGACAGGAACGGGGGCTACACCTTC.

The rearrangement links TRBV27 to TRBJ2-7, with no clear D. Germline CDR1 is MNHEY and CDR2 is SMNVEV (reference sequence). Between the trimmed V and J ends, which lost 2 bases and 3 bases, there was a span of 11 bases. The CDR3 spans 14 residues. CDR3 DNA sequence: TGTGCCAGCAGTTTACATAGGGATCACTACGAGCAGTACTTC. Translation gives CASSLHRDHYEQYF.

V gene TRBV28 combines with J gene TRBJ2-2; weak D call: TRBD2 (5 bases). Deletions cut 8 bases from V and 1 base from J, with 11 bases between. Germline CDR1 and CDR2: MDHEN and SYDVKM. This CDR3 spans 14 amino acids. The CDR3 DNA reads TGTGCCAGCGTCGGGGAACTGAACACCGGGGAGCTGTTTTTT. It translates to CASVGELNTGELFF.

In the case of this clone: The sample has other DNA sequences that encode this CDR3 too. The chain links TRBV11-3 to TRBJ2-7; TRBD2 might be the D (6 bases). The CDR3 contains 15 residues. Trimming removed 1 base from V and 3 bases from J, with 13 bases in between. The germline V gene encodes CDR1 SGHNT and CDR2 YENEEA. In DNA form, the CDR3 reads TGTGCCAGCAGCTTAGGCCCCACTAGCTACTACGAGCAGTACTTC. It yields the protein CASSLGPTSYYEQYF.

This clone was found a few times. As DNA, the CDR3 is TGTGCCAGCAGACCTGGACAGGGATCCGGGGAGACCCAGTACTTC. As protein: CASRPGQGSGETQYF. V and J are TRBV6-6 and TRBJ2-5; TRBD1 matches 8 bases. The germline gives CDR1 MNHNY, CDR2 SVGAGI (reference sequence). The CDR3 is made up of 15 amino acids. Losses at the gene ends were 6 bases for V and 5 bases for J; bases not matched to a gene: 11.

In its sample, this clone was seen a few times. This chain uses TRBV19 with TRBJ2-2; a weak D match, TRBD2 (5 bases). Germline CDR1 and CDR2: LNHDA and SQIVND (reference sequence). The CDR3 totals 14 residues. Trimming shortened V by 9 bases and J by 1 base, and 12 bases separated the two germline ends. In DNA form, the CDR3 reads TGTGCCAGCGGGGTGCGGGTGAACACCGGGGAGCTGTTTTTT. Its protein product is CASGVRVNTGELFF.

This chain joins TRBV19 and TRBJ2-5, with a weak D call TRBD2 (6 bases). The germline V and J ends were trimmed by 3 bases and 2 bases, with 10 bases remaining between them. Germline CDR1 is LNHDA and CDR2 is SQIVND (reference sequence). The CDR3 totals 14 residues. The DNA for the CDR3 is TGTGCCAGTAGTATTGGGGACTTGCAAGAGACCCAGTACTTC. This codes for CASSIGDLQETQYF.

The chain carries TRBV7-7 and TRBJ2-3, with 8 bases that match TRBD1. V was clipped by 1 base and J by 7 bases; unmatched bases: 4. Germline loops: CDR1 SSHAT, CDR2 FNYEAQ (reference sequence). CDR3 length: 14 residues. CDR3 loop: CASSLGTGLNTQYF. CDR3 coding DNA: TGTGCCAGCAGCTTAGGGACAGGGTTAAATACGCAGTATTTT.

The chain couples TRBV7-2 to TRBJ2-7, with D possibly being TRBD1 (6 bases). Trimming took off 0 bases at V and 5 bases at J, with 23 bases between the two ends. The CDR3 has 18 residues. Per the germline V gene, CDR1 is SGHTA and CDR2 is FQGNSA. The CDR3 sequence is CASSLAVGEAGVSHEQYF. The CDR3 DNA is TGTGCCAGCAGCTTAGCTGTCGGTGAGGCAGGGGTATCCCACGAGCAGTACTTC.

This chain joins TRBV21-1 and TRBJ1-1; TRBD1, as called in the table, went unchecked against the DNA. TRBV21-1 is listed as a pseudogene. The CDR3 length is 17 residues. The CDR3 nucleotides are TGTGCCAGCAGCCCTTCCGGGACAGGGTTTCGTTGCGCTGAAGCTTTCTTT. It yields the protein CASSPSGTGFRCAEAFF.

The V call is TRBV4-2, the J call TRBJ2-3; 9 positions agree with TRBD2. The CDR3 has 19 residues. CDR1 LGHNA and CDR2 YNFKEQ come from the germline V gene. V lost 0 bases, J lost 0 bases, and 10 bases stayed unmatched. CDR3 coding DNA: TGTGCCAGCAGCCAAGATGCGAGCGGGAGGACCACTAGCACAGATACGCAGTATTTT. Amino acid sequence: CASSQDASGRTTSTDTQYF.

The chain's CDR3 is CASSFGTAGETQYF. CDR3 in DNA: TGCGCCAGCAGCTTTGGGACCGCCGGAGAGACCCAGTACTTC. This chain links TRBV5-1 with TRBJ2-5, with D perhaps matching TRBD1 or TRBD2 (5 bases each). The CDR3 consists of 14 residues. Germline CDR1 reads SGHRS; CDR2 reads YFSETQ. V was cut by 2 bases and J by 4 bases, with 12 bases left in between.

The gene calls are TRBV5-1 and TRBJ1-3; D not certain. The CDR3 loop spans 15 amino acids. Trimming shortened V by 4 bases and J by 2 bases, and 13 bases separated the two germline ends. Germline CDR1 SGHRS, CDR2 YFSETQ. Written as DNA, the CDR3 is TGCGCCAGCAGCACCGGACGAAATGCTGGAAACACCATATATTTT. It specifies CASSTGRNAGNTIYF. Drawing the rest from reference TRBV5-1 and TRBJ1-3, the complete variable domain is KAGVTQTPRYLIKTRGQQVTLSCSPISGHRSVSWYQQTPGQGLQFLFEYFSETQRNKGNFPGRFSGRQFSNSRSEMNVSTLELGDSALYLCASSTGRNAGNTIYFGEGSWLTVV.

A single count supports this clone. The V call is TRBV30, the J call TRBJ2-3; a possible D gene is TRBD1 (6 bases). The V gene lost 4 bases and the J gene lost 2 bases, with 16 bases spanning the gap. The germline V gene has CDR1 GTSNPN and CDR2 SVGIG (reference sequence). The CDR3 is 15 amino acids. CDR3 region: CAWTYNGQSTDTQYF. CDR3 nucleotide sequence: TGTGCCTGGACCTACAACGGACAGTCCACAGATACGCAGTATTTT.

The genes are TRBV25-1 and TRBJ2-5, with a tentative D call TRBD2 (7 bases). This CDR3 has 17 residues. Germline V gene lookup returns CDR1 MGHDK and CDR2 SYGVNS. Trimming removed 0 bases at V and 4 bases at J, with 18 bases between. The CDR3 coding sequence is TGTGCCAGCAGTGAATATATAGGGGGGGACTCGAGAGAGACCCAGTACTTC. Protein sequence: CASSEYIGGDSRETQYF.

The chain couples TRBV9 to TRBJ2-3; the match to TRBD2 covers 10 bases. Trimming cost V 3 bases and J 5 bases; bases outside gene matches: 0. The germline CDR1 and CDR2 sequences are SGDLS and YYNGEE. The CDR3 totals 13 residues. CDR3 amino acids: CASSGLAGDTQYF. The CDR3 nucleotides are TGTGCCAGCAGCGGACTAGCGGGAGATACGCAGTATTTT. Using reference TRBV9 and TRBJ2-3 for the parts outside the CDR3, the full variable domain is DSGVTQTPKHLITATGQRVTLRCSPRSGDLSVYWYQQSLDQGLQFLIQYYNGEERAKGNILERFSAQQFPDLHSELNLSSLELGDSALYFCASSGLAGDTQYFGPGTRLTVL.